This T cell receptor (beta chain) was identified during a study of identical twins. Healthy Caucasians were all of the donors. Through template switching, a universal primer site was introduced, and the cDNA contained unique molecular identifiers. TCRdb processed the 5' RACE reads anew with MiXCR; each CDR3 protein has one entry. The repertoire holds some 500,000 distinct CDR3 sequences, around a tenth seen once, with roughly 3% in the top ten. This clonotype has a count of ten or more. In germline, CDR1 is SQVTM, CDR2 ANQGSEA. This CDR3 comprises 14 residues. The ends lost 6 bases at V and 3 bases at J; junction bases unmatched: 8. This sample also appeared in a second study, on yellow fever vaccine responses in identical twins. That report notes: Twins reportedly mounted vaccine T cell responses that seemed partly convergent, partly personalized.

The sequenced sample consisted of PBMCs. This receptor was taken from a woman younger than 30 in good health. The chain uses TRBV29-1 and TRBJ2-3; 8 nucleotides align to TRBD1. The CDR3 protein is CSVITGGGTDTQYF. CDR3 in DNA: TGCAGCGTAATAACAGGGGGAGGTACAGATACGCAGTATTTT.